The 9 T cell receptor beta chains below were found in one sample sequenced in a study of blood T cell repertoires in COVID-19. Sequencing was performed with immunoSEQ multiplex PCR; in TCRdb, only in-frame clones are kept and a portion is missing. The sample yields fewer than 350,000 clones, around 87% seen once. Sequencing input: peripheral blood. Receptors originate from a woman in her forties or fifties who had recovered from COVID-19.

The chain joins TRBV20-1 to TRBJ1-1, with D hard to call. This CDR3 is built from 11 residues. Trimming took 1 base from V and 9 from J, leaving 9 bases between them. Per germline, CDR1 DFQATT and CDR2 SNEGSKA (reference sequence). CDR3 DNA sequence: TGCAGTGCTAGAGTCTTAGAGAAAGCTTTCTTT. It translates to CSARVLEKAFF.

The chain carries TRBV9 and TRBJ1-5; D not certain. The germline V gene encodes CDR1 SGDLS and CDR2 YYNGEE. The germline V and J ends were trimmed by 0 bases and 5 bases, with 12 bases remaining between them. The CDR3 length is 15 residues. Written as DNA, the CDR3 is TGTGCCAGCAGCGTAGGAGGAGAGCATTATCAGCCCCAGCATTTT. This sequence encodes CASSVGGEHYQPQHF.

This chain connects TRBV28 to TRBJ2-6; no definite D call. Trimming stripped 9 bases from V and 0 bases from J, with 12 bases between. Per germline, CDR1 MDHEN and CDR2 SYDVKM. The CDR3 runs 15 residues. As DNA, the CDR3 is TGTGCCAGTACCATTGGCGGCTCTGGGGCCAACGTCCTGACTTTC. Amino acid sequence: CASTIGGSGANVLTF.

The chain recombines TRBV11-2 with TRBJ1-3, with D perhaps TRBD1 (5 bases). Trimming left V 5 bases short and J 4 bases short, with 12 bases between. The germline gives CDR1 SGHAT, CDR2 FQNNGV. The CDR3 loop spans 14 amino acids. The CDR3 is CASSRRGIGNTIYF. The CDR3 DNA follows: TGTGCCAGCAGCCGGCGGGGGATAGGAAACACCATATATTTT.

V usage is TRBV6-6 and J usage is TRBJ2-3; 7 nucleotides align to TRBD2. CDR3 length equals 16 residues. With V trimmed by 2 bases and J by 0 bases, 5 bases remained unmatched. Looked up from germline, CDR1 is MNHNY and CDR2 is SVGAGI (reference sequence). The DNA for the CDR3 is TGTGCCAGCAGTTACGGCGGGAGATCTAGCACAGATACGCAGTATTTT. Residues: CASSYGGRSSTDTQYF.

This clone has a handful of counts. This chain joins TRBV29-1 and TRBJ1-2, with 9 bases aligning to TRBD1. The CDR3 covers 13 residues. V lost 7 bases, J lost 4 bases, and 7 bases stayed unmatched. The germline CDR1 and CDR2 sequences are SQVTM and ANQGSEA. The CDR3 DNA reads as TGCAGCGCGGGGACAGGGCCGGTCTATGGCTACACCTTC. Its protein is CSAGTGPVYGYTF.

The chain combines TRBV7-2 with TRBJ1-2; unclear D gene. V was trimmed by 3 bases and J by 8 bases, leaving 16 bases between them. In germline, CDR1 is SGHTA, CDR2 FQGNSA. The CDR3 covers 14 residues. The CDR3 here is CASSFFIERRGYTF. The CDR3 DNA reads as TGTGCCAGCAGCTTTTTTATAGAGCGTCGGGGCTACACCTTC.

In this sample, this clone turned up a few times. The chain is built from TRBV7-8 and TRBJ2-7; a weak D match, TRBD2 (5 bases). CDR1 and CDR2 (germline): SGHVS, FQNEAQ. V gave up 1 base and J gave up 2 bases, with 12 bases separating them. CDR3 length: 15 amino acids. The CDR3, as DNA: TGTGCCAGCAGCTTAGACGCCCCCGGGGCCTACGAGCAGTACTTC. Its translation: CASSLDAPGAYEQYF.

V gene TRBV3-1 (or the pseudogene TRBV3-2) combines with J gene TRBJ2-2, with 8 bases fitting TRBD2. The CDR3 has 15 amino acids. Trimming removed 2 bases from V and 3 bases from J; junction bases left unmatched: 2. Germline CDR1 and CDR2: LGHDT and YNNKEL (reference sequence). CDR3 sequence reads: CASSQFSGDTGELFF. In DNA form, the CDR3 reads TGTGCCAGCAGCCAATTTAGCGGGGACACCGGGGAGCTGTTTTTT.